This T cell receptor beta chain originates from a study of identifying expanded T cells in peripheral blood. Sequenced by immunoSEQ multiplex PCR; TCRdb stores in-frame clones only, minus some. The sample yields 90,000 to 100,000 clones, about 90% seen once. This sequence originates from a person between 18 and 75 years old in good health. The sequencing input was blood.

CDR3 region: CASQQGRSGNTIYF. The CDR3 nucleotides read TGTGCCAGTCAACAGGGGAGGTCTGGAAACACCATATATTTT. The rearrangement links TRBV9 to TRBJ1-3; 7 bases agree with TRBD1. V was pared by 8 bases and J by 1 base, with 6 bases of the junction left unmatched. The CDR3 loop spans 14 amino acids. Germline V gene sequence: CDR1 SGDLS, CDR2 YYNGEE.